A selection of T cell receptor beta chains follows, all from one sample in a study of OX40 agonist ivuxolimab in advanced cancers. Method: immunoSEQ multiplex PCR; TCRdb's copy keeps in-frame clones and lacks some. The sample lists approximately 90,000 clones, roughly 90% occurring once. The specimen was CD4+ or CD8+ T cells sorted from blood, collected in a trial of the OX40 agonist ivuxolimab. These receptors were taken from an adult with an advanced solid tumor such as melanoma, head and neck, liver or kidney cancer. Each CDR3 is given with its conserved first and last residue. Fields, in order: clone size, J gene, D gene, V gene, CDR3 DNA, CDR3 protein. The D gene is left open where the match is weak. The size of a clone is reported for some rows only, either as once, few or many, or as a class for expanded clones.

.	TRBJ1-2	.	TRBV18	TGTGCCAGCTCACCGTCCAGGACTCCAATTGGCTACACCTTC	CASSPSRTPIGYTF
.	TRBJ2-3	.	TRBV6-4	TGTGCCAGCAGTGGCAGGCGGGGAGCCACAGATACGCAGTATTTT	CASSGRRGATDTQYF
.	TRBJ2-7	.	TRBV29-1	TGCAGCGTTGAAAATGGGTTCGGCGACGAGCAGTACTTC	CSVENGFGDEQYF
.	TRBJ2-6	.	TRBV18	TGTGCCAGCTCACCGAAGAGCGCAACCTCTGGGGCCAACGTCCTGACTTTC	CASSPKSATSGANVLTF
.	TRBJ1-3	.	TRBV2	TGTGCCAGCAAGCAGAGGGAAGGTGAAGCTGGAAACACCATATATTTT	CASKQREGEAGNTIYF
.	TRBJ1-1	TRBD1	TRBV7-9	TGTGCCAGCAGCCGCGGGACAGGGGAAGCTTTCTTT	CASSRGTGEAFF
.	TRBJ2-1	TRBD1	TRBV11-2	TGTGCCAGCAGCTCAGTAGACAGGGGCGGGTCCTACAATGAGCAGTTCTTC	CASSSVDRGGSYNEQFF
.	TRBJ2-2	TRBD1	TRBV9	TGTGCCAGCAGCGTAGTGAGAGGGGGCAGCGGGGAGCTGTTTTTT	CASSVVRGGSGELFF
.	TRBJ2-3	.	TRBV11-2	TGTGCCAGCAGCTTAGGCTGGCTCCTCAGTGGTACGCAGTATTTT	CASSLGWLLSGTQYF
few	TRBJ1-3	.	TRBV7-2	TGTGCCTCCGGGGAGGGGAGTGGAAACACCATATATTTT	CASGEGSGNTIYF
.	TRBJ1-6	.	TRBV19	TGTGCCAGTACACGACAGTATAATTCACCCCTCCACTTT	CASTRQYNSPLHF
.	TRBJ2-3	.	TRBV9	TGTGCCAGCAGCGTAGCGAGCCCAGATACGCAGTATTTT	CASSVASPDTQYF